This TCR beta chain was captured by sequencing in a study of early T cells in non-severe SARS-CoV-2 infection. At the level of the study: Unpaired chains resulted from sequencing bulk RNA of unsorted whole blood.

The library protocol tagged individual cDNA molecules with unique molecular identifiers. TCRdb ran MiXCR on the 5' RACE reads and lists one entry per CDR3 protein. The table has about 69,000 distinct CDR3 sequences, approximately 13% seen once; the top ten hold more than 13%. This clonotype has a handful of counts. The antigen is unknown. Notes on the study in general: Private and CD4 specificities were missed by VDJdb matching, which favored anti-spike CD8 responses.

Sequenced input: whole blood. This TCR was recovered from an adult who was a healthcare worker with PCR-confirmed SARS-CoV-2 infection or an uninfected control (not recorded which).

This CDR3 is CASSYRGTEANEQFF. The CDR3 nucleotides read TGTGCCAGCAGTTACCGGGGGACTGAGGCCAATGAGCAGTTCTTC. The V gene is TRBV6-5, the J gene TRBJ2-1; tentatively, D is TRBD2 (6 bases). Trimming pared 2 bases from V and 6 bases from J, leaving 14 bases between. This CDR3 has 15 residues. The germline gives CDR1 MNHEY, CDR2 SVGAGI.